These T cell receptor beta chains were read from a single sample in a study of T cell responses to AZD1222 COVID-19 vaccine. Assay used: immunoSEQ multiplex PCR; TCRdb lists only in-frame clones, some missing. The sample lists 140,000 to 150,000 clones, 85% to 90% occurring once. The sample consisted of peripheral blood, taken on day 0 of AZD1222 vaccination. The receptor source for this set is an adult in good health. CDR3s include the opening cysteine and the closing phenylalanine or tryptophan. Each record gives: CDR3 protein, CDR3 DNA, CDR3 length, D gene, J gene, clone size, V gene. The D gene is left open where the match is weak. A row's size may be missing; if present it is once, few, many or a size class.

cdr3_aa: CASSEDTPNYGYTF; cdr3_nt: TGTGCCAGCAGTGAAGATACACCTAACTATGGCTACACCTTC; cdr3_length: 14; d_call: .; j_call: TRBJ1-2; clone_size: .; v_call: TRBV6-1
cdr3_aa: CASSLGLVVVVEQFF; cdr3_nt: TGTGCCAGCAGCTTAGGACTAGTGGTGGTGGTTGAGCAGTTCTTC; cdr3_length: 15; d_call: .; j_call: TRBJ2-1; clone_size: .; v_call: TRBV7-9
cdr3_aa: CASSQGSGRYEQYF; cdr3_nt: TGCGCCAGCAGCCAGGGGAGCGGTAGATACGAGCAGTACTTC; cdr3_length: 14; d_call: .; j_call: TRBJ2-7; clone_size: few; v_call: TRBV4-1
cdr3_aa: CASSASLAGGPGELFF; cdr3_nt: TGTGCCAGCAGTGCGTCTCTAGCGGGGGGGCCCGGGGAGCTGTTTTTT; cdr3_length: 16; d_call: TRBD2; j_call: TRBJ2-2; clone_size: .; v_call: TRBV27
cdr3_aa: CASSQPPQGVYTIYF; cdr3_nt: TGCGCCAGCAGTCAGCCCCCGCAGGGTGTATACACCATATATTTT; cdr3_length: 15; d_call: .; j_call: TRBJ1-3; clone_size: .; v_call: TRBV23-1
cdr3_aa: CASSSQYRNNEQFF; cdr3_nt: TGTGCCAGCAGCTCACAGTATCGGAACAATGAGCAGTTCTTC; cdr3_length: 14; d_call: .; j_call: TRBJ2-1; clone_size: .; v_call: TRBV7-8
cdr3_aa: CASSEGGAGVQFF; cdr3_nt: TGTGCCAGCAGTGAAGGTGGGGCGGGAGTCCAGTTCTTC; cdr3_length: 13; d_call: TRBD2; j_call: TRBJ2-1; clone_size: .; v_call: TRBV6-4
cdr3_aa: CASSYGLAGDWGRDTQYF; cdr3_nt: TGTGCCAGCAGTTACGGACTAGCGGGAGACTGGGGCAGGGATACGCAGTATTTT; cdr3_length: 18; d_call: TRBD2; j_call: TRBJ2-3; clone_size: .; v_call: TRBV27
cdr3_aa: CASSGGPNQPQHF; cdr3_nt: TGTGCCAGCAGTGGAGGGCCAAATCAGCCCCAGCATTTT; cdr3_length: 13; d_call: .; j_call: TRBJ1-5; clone_size: .; v_call: TRBV2
cdr3_aa: CATEDLVQETQYF; cdr3_nt: TGTGCCACGGAGGATTTGGTCCAAGAGACCCAGTACTTC; cdr3_length: 13; d_call: .; j_call: TRBJ2-5; clone_size: .; v_call: TRBV24-1
cdr3_aa: CASSPPVGSNEQFF; cdr3_nt: TGCGCCAGCAGCCCGCCCGTAGGGTCCAATGAGCAGTTCTTC; cdr3_length: 14; d_call: .; j_call: TRBJ2-1; clone_size: .; v_call: TRBV5-1
cdr3_aa: CASSPQPGNTEAFF; cdr3_nt: TGCGCCAGCAGCCCTCAGCCGGGGAACACTGAAGCTTTCTTT; cdr3_length: 14; d_call: .; j_call: TRBJ1-1; clone_size: .; v_call: TRBV5-1
cdr3_aa: CASSLEGAYEKLFF; cdr3_nt: TGCGCCAGCAGCTTAGAGGGGGCGTATGAAAAACTGTTTTTT; cdr3_length: 14; d_call: TRBD1; j_call: TRBJ1-4; clone_size: .; v_call: TRBV5-1
cdr3_aa: CASSPPGTGPGALHF; cdr3_nt: TGTGCCAGCAGTCCCCCCGGGACAGGCCCTGGGGCCCTCCACTTT; cdr3_length: 15; d_call: TRBD1; j_call: TRBJ1-6; clone_size: .; v_call: TRBV27
cdr3_aa: CASSKAGRTGMPSYEQYF; cdr3_nt: TGTGCCAGCAGCAAGGCGGGGAGAACAGGGATGCCCTCCTACGAGCAGTACTTC; cdr3_length: 18; d_call: .; j_call: TRBJ2-7; clone_size: .; v_call: TRBV21-1
cdr3_aa: CASSEHTQGAYEQYF; cdr3_nt: TGTGCCAGCAGTGAGCACACACAGGGGGCGTACGAGCAGTACTTC; cdr3_length: 15; d_call: TRBD1; j_call: TRBJ2-7; clone_size: .; v_call: TRBV6-1
cdr3_aa: CAISDRDNRGGGSPLHF; cdr3_nt: TGTGCCATCAGTGACAGAGATAACCGGGGAGGGGGTTCACCCCTCCACTTT; cdr3_length: 17; d_call: .; j_call: TRBJ1-6; clone_size: once; v_call: TRBV10-3
cdr3_aa: CASSPTRLNYGYTF; cdr3_nt: TGTGCCAGCAGCCCCACACGACTGAACTATGGCTACACCTTC; cdr3_length: 14; d_call: .; j_call: TRBJ1-2; clone_size: .; v_call: TRBV27
cdr3_aa: CASSRTGTPEKLFF; cdr3_nt: TGTGCCAGCAGTCGGACCGGGACACCTGAAAAACTGTTTTTT; cdr3_length: 14; d_call: .; j_call: TRBJ1-4; clone_size: once; v_call: TRBV2
cdr3_aa: CASSLVGRVADTQYF; cdr3_nt: TGTGCCAGCAGTTTAGTGGGAAGAGTGGCAGATACGCAGTATTTT; cdr3_length: 15; d_call: .; j_call: TRBJ2-3; clone_size: once; v_call: TRBV28
cdr3_aa: CASSLVGSNSPLHF; cdr3_nt: TGTGCCAGCAGCTTGGTAGGGTCTAATTCACCCCTCCACTTT; cdr3_length: 14; d_call: .; j_call: TRBJ1-6; clone_size: .; v_call: TRBV5-6
cdr3_aa: CASSRGGGSGYTF; cdr3_nt: TGCGCCAGCAGTAGAGGAGGGGGCAGTGGCTACACCTTC; cdr3_length: 13; d_call: TRBD1; j_call: TRBJ1-2; clone_size: .; v_call: TRBV10-2
cdr3_aa: CASSDHDRGRIGQYF; cdr3_nt: TGTGCCAGCAGCGACCACGACAGGGGGCGTATCGGGCAGTACTTC; cdr3_length: 15; d_call: TRBD1; j_call: TRBJ2-7; clone_size: .; v_call: TRBV11-2
cdr3_aa: CASSVGSLSSGNTIYF; cdr3_nt: TGTGCCAGCAGCGTAGGTTCCTTAAGCTCTGGAAACACCATATATTTT; cdr3_length: 16; d_call: .; j_call: TRBJ1-3; clone_size: .; v_call: TRBV9
cdr3_aa: CASSLGPDGFGGYTF; cdr3_nt: TGTGCCAGCAGCCTTGGACCGGACGGTTTTGGGGGCTACACCTTC; cdr3_length: 15; d_call: .; j_call: TRBJ1-2; clone_size: .; v_call: TRBV3-1/TRBV3-2
cdr3_aa: CASSQSEGVYGYTF; cdr3_nt: TGTGCCAGCAGCCAATCTGAGGGCGTATATGGCTACACCTTC; cdr3_length: 14; d_call: .; j_call: TRBJ1-2; clone_size: .; v_call: TRBV3-1/TRBV3-2
cdr3_aa: CASSRDRGPEAFF; cdr3_nt: TGTGCCAGCAGTCGGGACAGGGGGCCTGAAGCTTTCTTT; cdr3_length: 13; d_call: TRBD1; j_call: TRBJ1-1; clone_size: .; v_call: TRBV3-1/TRBV3-2
cdr3_aa: CASSYSRVVREQYF; cdr3_nt: TGTGCCAGCAGTTACTCACGTGTAGTACGCGAGCAGTACTTC; cdr3_length: 14; d_call: .; j_call: TRBJ2-7; clone_size: .; v_call: TRBV6-2/TRBV6-3
cdr3_aa: CASSHPQGWNTGELFF; cdr3_nt: TGTGCCAGCAGCCATCCCCAGGGCTGGAACACCGGGGAGCTGTTTTTT; cdr3_length: 16; d_call: .; j_call: TRBJ2-2; clone_size: few; v_call: TRBV3-1/TRBV3-2
cdr3_aa: CASSAGGWASNQPQHF; cdr3_nt: TGTGCCAGCAGTGCGGGGGGGTGGGCAAGCAATCAGCCCCAGCATTTT; cdr3_length: 16; d_call: .; j_call: TRBJ1-5; clone_size: .; v_call: TRBV25-1
cdr3_aa: CASTLAWVYNEQFF; cdr3_nt: TGTGCCAGCACCCTTGCTTGGGTTTACAATGAGCAGTTCTTC; cdr3_length: 14; d_call: .; j_call: TRBJ2-1; clone_size: once; v_call: TRBV28
cdr3_aa: CASSPPQINTIYF; cdr3_nt: TGTGCCAGCAGTCCTCCACAAATAAACACCATATATTTT; cdr3_length: 13; d_call: .; j_call: TRBJ1-3; clone_size: once; v_call: TRBV28
cdr3_aa: CASSSGLAGGIEQFF; cdr3_nt: TGTGCCAGCAGCTCGGGACTAGCGGGAGGGATTGAGCAGTTCTTC; cdr3_length: 15; d_call: TRBD2; j_call: TRBJ2-1; clone_size: .; v_call: TRBV7-2
cdr3_aa: CASSIGGQPQGGYTF; cdr3_nt: TGTGCCAGTAGTATTGGCGGACAACCCCAGGGTGGCTACACCTTC; cdr3_length: 15; d_call: .; j_call: TRBJ1-2; clone_size: .; v_call: TRBV19
cdr3_aa: CASSLWAGSNYGYTF; cdr3_nt: TGTGCCAGCAGCTTGTGGGCAGGGTCTAACTATGGCTACACCTTC; cdr3_length: 15; d_call: .; j_call: TRBJ1-2; clone_size: .; v_call: TRBV5-6
cdr3_aa: CASTTLLGGSSYNSPLHF; cdr3_nt: TGTGCCAGCACCACACTCCTTGGGGGGAGCTCCTATAATTCACCCCTCCACTTT; cdr3_length: 18; d_call: .; j_call: TRBJ1-6; clone_size: .; v_call: TRBV28
cdr3_aa: CASSDVGLGGTEAFF; cdr3_nt: TGTGCCAGCAGTGATGTTGGACTTGGGGGGACTGAAGCTTTCTTT; cdr3_length: 15; d_call: .; j_call: TRBJ1-1; clone_size: .; v_call: TRBV25-1
cdr3_aa: CASNGIRQDFYGYTF; cdr3_nt: TGTGCCAGCAATGGAATTCGACAGGACTTCTATGGCTACACCTTC; cdr3_length: 15; d_call: .; j_call: TRBJ1-2; clone_size: .; v_call: TRBV2
cdr3_aa: CASSAPGLANYNEQFF; cdr3_nt: TGTGCCAGCAGTGCGCCGGGACTAGCGAATTACAATGAGCAGTTCTTC; cdr3_length: 16; d_call: TRBD2; j_call: TRBJ2-1; clone_size: .; v_call: TRBV25-1
cdr3_aa: CASSLWTTYEQYF; cdr3_nt: TGTGCCAGCAGTTTATGGACGACCTACGAGCAGTACTTC; cdr3_length: 13; d_call: .; j_call: TRBJ2-7; clone_size: .; v_call: TRBV28
cdr3_aa: CASSLGSGNTIYF; cdr3_nt: TGTGCCAGCAGCTTGGGGTCTGGAAACACCATATATTTT; cdr3_length: 13; d_call: .; j_call: TRBJ1-3; clone_size: .; v_call: TRBV5-5
cdr3_aa: CASSVDSLRSGTQYF; cdr3_nt: TGTGCCAGCAGCGTGGACAGCCTTAGATCTGGGACCCAGTACTTC; cdr3_length: 15; d_call: .; j_call: TRBJ2-5; clone_size: once; v_call: TRBV9